The clone carrying this TCR beta chain appeared many times. Its antigen is undetermined. Researchers barred patients who had uncontrolled infection, other autoimmune disease, pregnancy or lactation. It was 8 to 10 ml of fresh peripheral blood that supplied the PBMCs. This entry belongs to a study of T cells in Graves' hyperthyroidism and ophthalmopathy. Amplified TCR beta CDR3 regions came from RNA transcripts. HTBI primers were used for first-round RT-PCR of the TCR CDR3. TCRdb ran MiXCR on the multiplex PCR reads and lists one entry per CDR3 protein. Found here are 300,000 to 350,000 distinct CDR3 sequences, 15% to 20% of them singletons; the top ten hold 15% to 17%. Points from the study as a whole: Most clonotypes expanded in thyroid above 0.001 were likewise present in blood.

Germline V gene sequence: CDR1 MNHEY, CDR2 SMNVEV (reference sequence). V trimming: 5 bases; J trimming: 1 base; junction bases outside the gene matches: 7. The CDR3 length is 15 residues. The TCR comes from a woman aged 40-49 years with Graves' ophthalmopathy. Sequenced input: blood. The chain is built from TRBV27 and TRBJ2-7; TRBD2 agrees at 8 bases. CDR3: CASSPKSGSSYEQYF. CDR3 in DNA: TGTGCCAGCAGTCCCAAGAGCGGGAGTTCCTACGAGCAGTACTTC.